The entry below describes one T cell receptor (beta chain). Its cognate antigen is unknown. A second about 6 to 12 cycle PCR used barcoded and J-beta primers. The authors tagged each cDNA molecule using a template-switch adaptor with 12 random nucleotides. TCRdb independently ran MiXCR on the 5' RACE reads; one entry per CDR3 protein. The sample has around 650,000 distinct CDR3 sequences, less than 45% seen once. Germline V gene lookup returns CDR1 SGHRS and CDR2 YFSETQ. V was pared by 4 bases and J by 5 bases, with 6 bases of the junction left unmatched. CDR3 length: 14 residues. The record originates from a study of blood T cells in healthy people across ages. Findings and limits, study-wide: In long-lived donors, naive CD4+ cell counts and diversity exceeded those of aged donors.

Samples each had at least 5.5 micrograms of total RNA extracted. Sequenced: blood. The V call is TRBV5-1, the J call TRBJ2-1; the match to TRBD2 covers 7 bases. The receptor comes from a man older than 75 in good health. CDR3 sequence reads: CASSVAGTNNEQFF. Written as DNA, the CDR3 is TGCGCCAGCAGCGTGGCCGGGACTAACAATGAGCAGTTCTTC.